A selection of T cell receptor beta chains follows, all from one sample in a study of T cell responses to AZD1222 COVID-19 vaccine. The data were produced by immunoSEQ multiplex PCR, yet TCRdb's version contains in-frame clones alone and is incomplete. The data contain 200,000 or so clones, more than 75% of them singletons. The sequences come from peripheral blood, collected on day 0 of MenACWY control vaccination. These receptors all stem from an adult in good health. Both conserved end residues are part of each CDR3. The D gene is left open where the match is weak. Only part of the rows carry a size: once, few, many, or a class if the clone is expanded.

V	J	size	D	length	CDR3	DNA
TRBV21-1	TRBJ2-7	once	.	19	CAGGFHAAGDQWGSYEQYF	TGTGCTGGGGGGTTTCACGCGGCAGGGGATCAGTGGGGCTCCTACGAGCAGTACTTC
TRBV28	TRBJ2-7	few	.	15	CASTTTRDYRNEQYF	TGTGCCAGCACTACCACTCGCGACTACAGAAACGAGCAGTACTTC
TRBV4-2	TRBJ2-7	.	.	15	CASSQGSGSAYEQYF	TGTGCCAGCAGCCAAGGGAGCGGGTCGGCCTACGAGCAGTACTTC
TRBV27	TRBJ1-5	.	.	13	CASRRNSNQPQHF	TGTGCCAGCCGACGGAATAGCAATCAGCCCCAGCATTTT
TRBV27	TRBJ1-2	.	TRBD1	14	CASSGRQGAGGYTF	TGTGCCAGCAGTGGGCGACAGGGGGCTGGTGGCTACACCTTC
TRBV7-1	TRBJ2-6	few	.	24	CASSSGGGGSPTALMEPGANVLTF	TGTGCCAGCAGCTCAGGTGGGGGTGGCTCCCCAACTGCCCTGATGGAGCCTGGGGCCAACGTCCTGACTTTC
TRBV9	TRBJ1-2	.	.	14	CASSGPQGNYGYTF	TGTGCCAGCAGCGGTCCCCAGGGGAACTATGGCTACACCTTC
TRBV6-2/TRBV6-3	TRBJ2-2	.	.	14	CASSSGRATGELFF	TGTGCCAGCAGTTCGGGACGAGCTACCGGGGAGCTGTTTTTT
TRBV2	TRBJ2-7	once	TRBD1	15	CASSSDRVFFNEQYF	TGTGCCAGCAGCTCCGACAGGGTTTTTTTCAACGAGCAGTACTTC
TRBV28	TRBJ1-6	.	.	16	CASSLQGRGYNSPLHF	TGTGCCAGCAGCCTGCAGGGAAGAGGGTATAATTCACCCCTCCACTTT
TRBV2	TRBJ2-7	once	.	15	CASSEYLGESYEQYF	TGTGCCAGCAGTGAATATCTCGGTGAGTCCTACGAGCAGTACTTC
TRBV30	TRBJ1-2	once	.	16	CAWSVQVSARRGGYTF	TGTGCCTGGAGTGTTCAGGTGTCAGCCCGAAGGGGTGGCTACACCTTC
TRBV3-1/TRBV3-2	TRBJ2-4	.	.	11	CASSLGQGQYF	TGTGCCAGCAGCCTAGGTCAGGGACAGTACTTC
TRBV4-1	TRBJ2-7	.	.	13	CASSQDLLGEQYF	TGCGCCAGCAGCCAAGATCTACTCGGCGAGCAGTACTTC
TRBV28	TRBJ1-6	.	.	15	CASSPQDSVNSPLHF	TGTGCCAGCAGTCCCCAGGACAGTGTAAATTCACCCCTCCACTTT
TRBV28	TRBJ1-5	.	.	15	CASTTGGARSQPQHF	TGTGCCAGCACCACGGGGGGGGCGCGAAGTCAGCCCCAGCATTTT
TRBV6-2/TRBV6-3	TRBJ1-5	few	.	16	CASSTLGQYSNQPQHF	TGTGCCAGCAGTACCTTAGGACAGTATAGCAATCAGCCCCAGCATTTT
TRBV6-4	TRBJ2-7	few	TRBD2	13	CALPGRENGEQYF	TGTGCCCTCCCCGGGCGGGAGAACGGCGAGCAGTACTTC
TRBV7-9	TRBJ2-1	.	.	12	CASSLLTDEQFF	TGTGCCAGCAGCTTACTCACGGATGAGCAGTTCTTC
TRBV4-3	TRBJ1-1	.	.	17	CASSQEGEMEGNTEAFF	TGCGCCAGCAGCCAAGAGGGGGAAATGGAGGGGAACACTGAAGCTTTCTTT
TRBV21-1	TRBJ2-7	.	.	14	CASKGGESSYEQYF	TGTGCCAGCAAAGGGGGCGAAAGCTCCTACGAGCAGTACTTC
TRBV21-1	TRBJ1-4	.	.	17	CASSKVAGGATNEKLFF	.
TRBV6-5	TRBJ2-7	.	.	15	CASSDRGDFAYEQYF	TGTGCCAGCAGCGATCGAGGGGACTTTGCCTACGAGCAGTACTTC
TRBV9	TRBJ2-5	.	TRBD2	14	CASSTGLAGETQYF	TGTGCCAGCAGCACAGGACTAGCGGGAGAGACCCAGTACTTC
TRBV2	TRBJ2-1	.	TRBD2	15	CASSETGGTYNEQFF	TGTGCCAGCAGTGAAACGGGAGGGACTTACAATGAGCAGTTCTTC
TRBV2	TRBJ1-1	.	.	10	CASWVSEAFF	TGTGCCAGCTGGGTGTCCGAAGCTTTCTTT
TRBV4-2	TRBJ2-7	.	.	14	CASSIAPWSYEQYF	TGTGCCAGCAGTATCGCCCCGTGGAGCTACGAGCAGTACTTC
TRBV5-6	TRBJ2-7	.	TRBD2	14	CASSLGGEGYEQYF	TGTGCCAGCAGCTTGGGAGGGGAGGGCTACGAGCAGTACTTC
TRBV2	TRBJ1-6	.	.	14	CASSAPGYNSPLHF	TGTGCCAGCAGTGCCCCAGGCTATAATTCACCCCTCCACTTT
TRBV6-5	TRBJ2-7	.	.	11	CASSPLVEQYF	TGTGCCAGCAGTCCCTTGGTCGAGCAGTACTTC
TRBV4-2	TRBJ2-2	.	.	17	CASSQDPPGGETGELFF	TGTGCCAGCAGCCAAGACCCACCGGGGGGCGAGACCGGGGAGCTGTTTTTT
TRBV19	TRBJ1-5	.	TRBD1	15	CATLPVTGVNQPQHF	TGTGCCACCTTACCAGTGACAGGGGTTAATCAGCCCCAGCATTTT
TRBV19	TRBJ2-1	.	.	16	CASSIEAHLRYNEQFF	TGTGCCAGTAGTATAGAGGCCCATCTCAGGTACAATGAGCAGTTCTTC
TRBV6-1	TRBJ2-7	once	.	10	CASSDYEQYF	TGTGCCAGCAGTGACTACGAGCAGTACTTC
TRBV18	TRBJ1-4	.	TRBD1	13	CASSSLQGEKLFF	TGTGCCAGCTCATCCTTACAGGGGGAAAAACTGTTTTTT
TRBV28	TRBJ1-4	.	.	15	CASSSLGTTNEKLFF	TGTGCCAGCAGTTCCCTTGGGACAACTAATGAAAAACTGTTTTTT
TRBV7-9	TRBJ1-2	.	TRBD1	11	CASSSDRGYTF	TGTGCCAGCAGCTCGGACAGGGGCTACACCTTC
TRBV7-2	TRBJ1-2	few	.	13	CASSLPSNYGYTF	TGTGCCAGCAGCTTACCGTCTAACTATGGCTACACCTTC
TRBV5-1	TRBJ2-2	.	TRBD1	14	CASGDTGVSGELFF	TGCGCCAGCGGGGATACAGGGGTGTCCGGGGAGCTGTTTTTT
TRBV19	TRBJ1-4	.	.	16	CASSVGTFATNEKLFF	TGTGCCAGTAGTGTGGGGACATTTGCAACTAATGAAAAACTGTTTTTT
TRBV14	TRBJ1-1	few	.	13	CASSQDLDGEAFF	TGTGCCAGCAGCCAAGATCTGGACGGTGAAGCTTTCTTT
TRBV7-3	TRBJ2-7	few	.	13	CASSPQASYEQYF	TGTGCCAGCAGCCCCCAGGCCTCCTACGAGCAGTACTTC
TRBV19	TRBJ1-1	once	.	13	CASSDSLYTEAFF	TGTGCCAGTAGCGACAGCCTATACACTGAAGCTTTCTTT
TRBV27	TRBJ2-3	.	.	14	CASMTRRGTDTQYF	TGTGCCAGCATGACGAGGCGAGGGACAGATACGCAGTATTTT
TRBV28	TRBJ1-2	.	TRBD1	13	CASSKTGTNGYTF	TGTGCCAGCAGCAAGACAGGGACCAATGGCTACACCTTC
TRBV19	TRBJ2-5	once	.	13	CASSTGVAETQYF	TGTGCCAGTAGTACAGGGGTGGCTGAGACCCAGTACTTC